The 32 T cell receptor beta chains reported below all come from one sample, sequenced in a study of beta chain features in type 1 diabetes. Findings of the study overall: TCRB CDR3s from Type 1 diabetes patients were moderately but significantly shorter in all four CD4+ subsets.

What was sequenced were expressed TCRB transcripts, since all of the isolated RNA had been reverse transcribed. Using immunoSEQ multiplex PCR, the repertoire was profiled, and TCRdb retains in-frame clones only, with some absent. In the table there are 600,000 or so clones, over 13% of which are singletons. The antigens these receptors bind are not known. Material: naive CD4+ T cells from blood. The receptors derive from a man between 18 and 35 years old with type 1 diabetes.

The table lists this clone with a count of one. J is TRBJ1-4 and V is TRBV29-1; D unresolved. The V gene lost 4 bases and the J gene lost 0 bases, with 6 bases spanning the gap. CDR1 and CDR2 from the germline V gene are SQVTM and ANQGSEA. This CDR3 contains 13 residues. The CDR3: CSVARATNEKLFF. In nucleotides, the CDR3 is TGCAGCGTTGCGCGGGCAACTAATGAAAAACTGTTTTTT. Full variable domain (missing parts from reference TRBV29-1 and TRBJ1-4): SAVISQKPSRDICQRGTSLTIQCQVDSQVTMMFWYRQQPGQSLTLIATANQGSEATYESGFVIDKFPISRPNLTFSTLTVSNMSPEDSSIYLCSVARATNEKLFFGSGTQLSVL.

The chain employs TRBV30 and TRBJ2-7; weak D call: TRBD2 (7 bases). The CDR3 extends over 13 amino acids. The V gene's germline CDR1 is GTSNPN and CDR2 SVGIG (reference sequence). V lost 0 bases to trimming and J lost 5 bases, with 11 bases between them. CDR3 nucleotides: TGTGCCTGGAGTGTAGGGGGGGATAACGAGCAGTACTTC. It is translated as CAWSVGGDNEQYF. The variable domain in full, completed from reference TRBV30 and TRBJ2-7, reads SQTIHQWPATLVQPVGSPLSLECTVEGTSNPNLYWYRQAAGRGLQLLFYSVGIGQISSEVPQNLSASRPQDRQFILSSKKLLLSDSGFYLCAWSVGGDNEQYFGPGTRLTVT.

This clone was observed a handful of times. Relative to the germline gene, one junction end is altered; a read error may explain this. The gene calls are TRBV30 and TRBJ1-2; D uncertain. The CDR3 runs 18 residues. In germline, CDR1 is GTSNPN, CDR2 SVGIG (reference sequence). This chain's CDR3 is CAWTSSQNGLSANYGYAF. CDR3 in DNA: TGTGCCTGGACCTCGTCCCAGAACGGACTTTCAGCTAACTATGGCTACGCCTTC.

The genes are TRBV20-1 and TRBJ1-4; D not resolved. Germline V lookup: CDR1 DFQATT, CDR2 SNEGSKA (reference sequence). The V end was cut by 3 bases, the J end by 7 bases, with 6 bases between. This CDR3 contains 11 residues. CDR3 sequence reads: CSASVAEKLFF. In DNA, the CDR3 is TGCAGTGCTAGTGTGGCTGAAAAACTGTTTTTT.

V is TRBV18 and J is TRBJ1-2; 10 nucleotides match TRBD1. The CDR3 contains 14 residues. The V and J ends lost 3 bases and 4 bases, in that order; junction bases with no gene match: 2. Germline V gene data show CDR1 as KGHSH and CDR2 as LQKENI. CDR3 DNA sequence: TGTGCCAGCTCACCCCGGGACAGGGGCTATGGCTACACCTTC. Its protein is CASSPRDRGYGYTF.

The chain has TRBV29-1 and TRBJ1-4; D is possibly TRBD1 (6 bases). V shed 6 bases and J shed 7 bases, with 15 bases lying between them. This CDR3 has 13 residues. CDR1 is SQVTM, CDR2 ANQGSEA, per germline. The CDR3 DNA reads as TGCAGCGTATCCTGGGGAGGGGGTGAAAAACTGTTTTTT. Protein product: CSVSWGGGEKLFF.

This clone has just a few counts. V is TRBV7-2 and J is TRBJ2-5, with a weak D call TRBD2 (6 bases). This CDR3 is 15 amino acids long. In germline, CDR1 is SGHTA, CDR2 FQGNSA. V was cut by 0 bases and J by 4 bases, with 12 bases left in between. The CDR3 DNA follows: TGTGCCAGCAGCTTAGCGCTTGTGGGAGGAGAGACCCAGTACTTC. Translation gives CASSLALVGGETQYF.

A few counts support this clone. The J gene is TRBJ1-5, the V gene TRBV6-6, with TRBD1 identical over 11 bases. The germline V gene has CDR1 MNHNY and CDR2 SVGAGI (reference sequence). The CDR3 spans 13 residues. V was clipped by 6 bases and J by 11 bases; unmatched bases: 6. Here the CDR3 reads CASSTGQGAAQHF. The CDR3 coding sequence is TGTGCCAGCAGCACCGGACAGGGGGCAGCCCAGCATTTT.

This clone was detected only a few times. This chain connects TRBV30 to TRBJ2-7; 14 bases line up with TRBD2. The ends lost 2 bases at V and 5 bases at J; junction bases unmatched: 14. The germline gives CDR1 GTSNPN, CDR2 SVGIG (reference sequence). CDR3 size: 18 residues. CDR3 sequence reads: CAWSNRLAGGPWIHEQYF. The DNA of the CDR3 is TGTGCCTGGAGTAACCGACTAGCGGGAGGGCCGTGGATCCACGAGCAGTACTTC.

The V gene is TRBV5-1, the J gene TRBJ2-1, with D possibly called TRBD1 or TRBD2 (5 bases each). With 6 bases removed from V and 0 bases from J, the gap between germline ends came to 10 bases. The CDR3 covers 14 residues. Germline CDR1 SGHRS, CDR2 YFSETQ. The CDR3 spells CASTPGSSYNEQFF. The CDR3 DNA is TGCGCCAGCACCCCAGGGAGCTCCTACAATGAGCAGTTCTTC.

This clone was seen a handful of times. The V gene is TRBV6-5, the J gene TRBJ1-1; TRBD1 matches 9 bases. The V segment lost 0 bases and the J segment 1 base; nucleotides outside the gene matches: 0. The CDR3 has 15 residues. The germline V gene has CDR1 MNHEY and CDR2 SVGAGI. The CDR3 loop reads CASSYSGQGNTEAFF. CDR3 in DNA: TGTGCCAGCAGTTACTCGGGACAGGGGAACACTGAAGCTTTCTTT.

This clone was picked up a small number of times. CDR3 loop: CASSQDVTDTQYF. CDR3 sequence (DNA): TGCGCCAGCAGCCAAGATGTGACAGATACGCAGTATTTT. The chain uses TRBV4-1 and TRBJ2-3; no reliable D call. The ends were cut back, 0 bases at V and 3 bases at J, with 4 bases in the middle. Per germline, CDR1 MGHRA and CDR2 YSYEKL. The CDR3 loop spans 13 amino acids.

This clone was picked up a small number of times. The rearrangement links TRBV19 to TRBJ2-1; 10 bases match TRBD2. The CDR3 has 16 amino acids. Trimming removed 5 bases from V and 6 bases from J; junction bases left unmatched: 10. Per germline, CDR1 LNHDA and CDR2 SQIVND (reference sequence). The CDR3 DNA reads as TGTGCCAGTAGTCCCACCTTAGCGGGGGGACCCAATGAGCAGTTCTTC. This gives the protein CASSPTLAGGPNEQFF.

A few counts support this clone. The chain uses TRBV27 and TRBJ2-7; 7 bases match TRBD2. Germline CDR1 and CDR2: MNHEY and SMNVEV (reference sequence). The CDR3 loop spans 16 amino acids. The V and J ends lost 0 bases and 2 bases, in that order; junction bases with no gene match: 7. The CDR3 DNA follows: TGTGCCAGCAGTTTATCGGGGGGGAACCCTCCCTACGAGCAGTACTTC. This translates into CASSLSGGNPPYEQYF.

V and J are TRBV30 and TRBJ2-7; D unclear. This CDR3 contains 14 residues. Trimming shortened V by 0 bases and J by 1 base, and 10 bases separated the two germline ends. The germline CDR1 and CDR2 sequences are GTSNPN and SVGIG (reference sequence). This CDR3 reads CAWSVHPQSYEQYF. CDR3 nucleotide sequence: TGTGCCTGGAGTGTACACCCACAATCCTACGAGCAGTACTTC.

The rearrangement joins TRBV13 to TRBJ1-6; TRBD1 might be the D (6 bases). The CDR3 consists of 13 residues. Germline V gives CDR1 PRHDT, CDR2 FYEKMQ (reference sequence). V lost 6 bases, J lost 9 bases, and 12 bases lay in between. The CDR3 loop is CASRRQVGSPLHF. CDR3 nucleotides: TGTGCCAGCAGAAGACAGGTCGGTTCACCCCTCCACTTT.

This chain joins TRBV11-2 and TRBJ2-7; D is unresolved. The CDR3 loop spans 12 amino acids. Germline CDR1 is SGHAT and CDR2 is FQNNGV. Trimming pared 4 bases from V and 2 bases from J, leaving 6 bases between. The chain's CDR3 is CASSSPAYEQYF. CDR3 coding DNA: TGTGCCAGCAGCTCCCCGGCCTACGAGCAGTACTTC.

This clone was seen more than once but under ten times. This rearrangement joins TRBV5-4 to TRBJ1-1; 7 bases map to TRBD1. Germline loops: CDR1 SGHNT, CDR2 YYREEE (reference sequence). Trimming removed 0 bases from V and 1 base from J; junction bases left unmatched: 3. This CDR3 region has 15 residues. CDR3 nucleotide sequence: TGTGCCAGCAGCTTGGAGGCAGGGGGGAACACTGAAGCTTTCTTT. Translating it yields CASSLEAGGNTEAFF.

The table lists this clone with a few counts. In the same sample, other DNA sequences code for this CDR3. The rearrangement joins TRBV30 to TRBJ1-1; no definite D call. CDR3 size: 11 residues. The germline CDR1 and CDR2 sequences are GTSNPN and SVGIG (reference sequence). Deletions cut 5 bases from V and 1 base from J, with 5 bases between. The CDR3 bases are TGTGCCTGGGGGAGGAACACTGAAGCTTTCTTT. Translation: CAWGRNTEAFF. Filled out from reference TRBV30 and TRBJ1-1, the complete variable domain reads SQTIHQWPATLVQPVGSPLSLECTVEGTSNPNLYWYRQAAGRGLQLLFYSVGIGQISSEVPQNLSASRPQDRQFILSSKKLLLSDSGFYLCAWGRNTEAFFGQGTRLTVV.

CDR3 sequence reads: CAWSAGLSYEQYF. The CDR3 DNA is TGTGCCTGGAGCGCGGGCCTCTCCTACGAGCAGTACTTC. The chain combines TRBV30 with TRBJ2-7; maybe TRBD2 (5 bases). V was trimmed by 3 bases and J by 0 bases, leaving 9 bases between them. CDR3 length: 13 amino acids. Germline V lookup: CDR1 GTSNPN, CDR2 SVGIG (reference sequence).

This rearrangement joins TRBV5-1 to TRBJ2-5, with 12 bases identical to TRBD2. Germline V CDR1 and CDR2: SGHRS, YFSETQ. The CDR3 is made up of 16 amino acids. Unmatched junction bases numbered 7, after V lost 3 bases and J lost 4 bases. CDR3 sequence: CASSSNVLAGGETQYF. Here the CDR3 DNA reads TGCGCCAGCAGCTCGAATGTACTAGCGGGAGGAGAGACCCAGTACTTC.

The gene calls are TRBV29-1 and TRBJ2-7, with 9 bases matching TRBD1. Trimming at V came to 5 bases and at J to 3 bases, leaving 11 bases not matched to a gene. The CDR3 spans 15 residues. CDR1 is SQVTM and CDR2 is ANQGSEA in the germline V gene. The CDR3 DNA reads TGCAGCGTTAAAGGGTCCGGGACAGGGTACTACGAGCAGTACTTC. Translating gives CSVKGSGTGYYEQYF.

This clone was seen only a few times. This sequence joins TRBV29-1 and TRBJ1-4; 8 bases are shared with TRBD1. V lost 4 bases to trimming and J lost 5 bases; unmatched junction nucleotides: 6. CDR1 is SQVTM, CDR2 ANQGSEA, per germline. This CDR3 spans 14 amino acids. In DNA form, the CDR3 reads TGCAGCGTTGTCCGCACAGGGGGGAATGAAAAACTGTTTTTT. Translation gives CSVVRTGGNEKLFF.

The chain recombines TRBV28 with TRBJ1-2; no firm D call. V was cut by 6 bases and J by 8 bases, with 19 bases left in between. The CDR3 sequence is 14 residues long. Germline V CDR1 and CDR2: MDHEN, SYDVKM. The CDR3 DNA sequence: TGTGCCAGCAGCCCTCCCGACCGGGCTAGGGGCTACACCTTC. Amino acids: CASSPPDRARGYTF.

The rearrangement joins TRBV4-3 to TRBJ2-3; tentatively, D is TRBD2 (5 bases). Trimming cost V 7 bases and J 6 bases, with 23 bases left between them. The CDR3 has 16 amino acids. Germline loops: CDR1 LGHNA, CDR2 YSLEER. CDR3 nucleotides: TGCGCCAGCACCTTCTTCCTTGGAGGTCCTCGGGATACGCAGTATTTT. Protein product: CASTFFLGGPRDTQYF.

The chain carries TRBV7-2 and TRBJ2-7, with D perhaps TRBD1 or TRBD2 (6 bases each). Trimming stripped 5 bases from V and 5 bases from J, with 16 bases between. Germline values: CDR1 SGHTA, CDR2 FQGNSA. This CDR3 contains 14 residues. The CDR3 DNA sequence: TGTGCCAGCAGCCCAAACGGGGGCTGGGACGAGCAGTACTTC. It specifies CASSPNGGWDEQYF.

This clone was counted a few times. The V and J genes are TRBV7-8 and TRBJ1-1; D uncertain. The CDR3 runs to 15 residues. Germline V gene data show CDR1 as SGHVS and CDR2 as FQNEAQ. Trimming stripped 5 bases from V and 1 base from J, with 14 bases between. CDR3 sequence reads: CASSPSGGRNTEAFF. The CDR3 DNA sequence: TGTGCCAGCAGCCCCAGTGGAGGAAGGAACACTGAAGCTTTCTTT. Variable domain in full (rest from reference TRBV7-8 and TRBJ1-1): GAGVSQSPRYKVAKRGQDVALRCDPISGHVSLFWYQQALGQGPEFLTYFQNEAQLDKSGLPSDRFFAERPEGSVSTLKIQRTQQEDSAVYLCASSPSGGRNTEAFFGQGTRLTVV.

This chain joins TRBV18 and TRBJ1-2; possibly TRBD1 for D (5 bases). The CDR3 contains 15 residues. Trimming stripped 3 bases from V and 0 bases from J, with 11 bases between. CDR1 is KGHSH and CDR2 is LQKENI in the germline V gene. The CDR3 DNA reads TGTGCCAGCTCACCCGACAGCGATACTAACTATGGCTACACCTTC. It encodes CASSPDSDTNYGYTF.

This clone was seen a few times. V is TRBV10-3 and J is TRBJ2-1; D is possibly TRBD1 (6 bases). CDR1 is ENHRY, CDR2 SYGVKD, per germline. CDR3 length: 12 residues. V lost 6 bases and J lost 8, with 11 bases in between. The CDR3 loop is CAISTGLDEQFF. CDR3 nucleotides: TGTGCCATCAGCACAGGGTTGGATGAGCAGTTCTTC.

Of note for this clone: Other nucleotide sequences from this sample produce the same CDR3. The genes are TRBV7-2 and TRBJ2-5, with 7 nucleotides matching TRBD2. Trimming took 0 bases from V and 2 from J; bases not matched to a gene: 0. This CDR3 spans 14 amino acids. CDR1 is SGHTA, CDR2 FQGNSA, per germline. The CDR3 sequence: CASSLAGGQETQYF. The CDR3 nucleotides are TGTGCCAGCAGCTTAGCCGGGGGGCAAGAGACCCAGTACTTC.

The chain has TRBV2 and TRBJ1-2; D possibly corresponds to TRBD1 (5 bases). The CDR3 length is 14 residues. The V gene's germline CDR1 is SNHLY and CDR2 FYNNEI. Trimming stripped 2 bases from V and 2 bases from J, with 9 bases between. Written as DNA, the CDR3 is TGTGCCAGCAGTGAACAGGGACCCAACTATGGCTACACCTTC. Its protein product is CASSEQGPNYGYTF. Complete variable domain (other parts from reference TRBV2 and TRBJ1-2): EPEVTQTPSHQVTQMGQEVILRCVPISNHLYFYWYRQILGQKVEFLVSFYNNEISEKSEIFDDQFSVERPDGSNFTLKIRSTKLEDSAMYFCASSEQGPNYGYTFGSGTRLTVV.

This sequence joins TRBV29-1 and TRBJ1-5; D is unresolved. Trimming removed 6 bases at V and 2 bases at J, with 8 bases between. Germline CDR1 reads SQVTM; CDR2 reads ANQGSEA. This CDR3 has 12 residues. This CDR3 is CSVTDGNQPQHF. CDR3 bases: TGCAGCGTGACCGACGGCAATCAGCCCCAGCATTTT.